This is a list of T cell receptor beta chains from one sample in a study of blood T cell repertoires in COVID-19. TCRdb's table, derived via immunoSEQ multiplex PCR, lists solely in-frame clones and lacks some. The sample has approximately 180,000 clones; approximately 81% are singletons. The sequencing sample was made of peripheral blood. The receptors come from a person aged 70 to 79 with COVID-19, enrolled during active disease. Both conserved end residues are trimmed from each CDR3.

V gene	CDR3 length	J gene	CDR3 protein
TRBV2	13	TRBJ1-1	ASSEALGQATEAF
TRBV18	14	TRBJ1-5	ASSEKQGVVNQPQH
TRBV5-1	14	NA	ASSSLLAGAGNEQF
TRBV7-3	14	TRBJ2-1	ASSLGWSGGYNEQF
TRBV11-2	14	TRBJ1-2	ASSLGRIQGIYGYT
TRBV7-9	12	TRBJ2-4	ASSFGQGKNIQY
TRBV2	15	TRBJ1-4	ASLDPQFGSTNEKLF
TRBV6-5	13	TRBJ1-5	ASSRRQGGNQPQH
TRBV7-8	11	TRBJ1-1	ASSLVQGTEAF
TRBV7-9	13	TRBJ1-4	ASSLEGGNNEKLF
TRBV6-6	11	TRBJ1-1	ASSSSVNTEAF
TRBV19	11	TRBJ1-2	ASSIRVVGGYT
TRBV6-5	10	TRBJ2-7	ASSYSSGEQY
TRBV4-3	13	TRBJ1-1	ASSLGRELGSQAF
TRBV5-1	15	TRBJ2-7	ASSLDPGLAGTYEQY
TRBV28	10	TRBJ2-1	ASRLRYNEQF
TRBV10-3	11	TRBJ1-1	AISETGTAEAF
TRBV4-3	13	TRBJ2-5	ASSVGRVPQETQY
TRBV28	10	TRBJ1-2	ASRTQGTGYT
TRBV7-8	17	TRBJ2-1	ASSSTLPGQGAGWNEQF
TRBV6-5	13	TRBJ1-3	ASLINRHSGNTIY
TRBV12-5	14	TRBJ2-3	ASSPGGLAGTDTQY
TRBV3-1/TRBV3-2	14	TRBJ1-3	ASSREGAVAGNTIY
TRBV10-1	10	TRBJ2-2	ARSSRAGELF
TRBV7-2	16	TRBJ2-7	ASSFTGTSGVSSYEQY
TRBV29-1	13	TRBJ1-1	SVGYTTTIGAEAF
TRBV28	11	TRBJ2-6	AIQGAGANVLT
TRBV5-4	13	TRBJ2-7	ASSPATGGRDEQY
TRBV19	14	TRBJ1-5	ASRGAGGTGNQPQH
TRBV7-8	12	TRBJ2-1	ASSDNGGVNEQF
TRBV2	19	TRBJ2-3	ASTDGQSSRLAGSSTDTQY
TRBV5-4	13	TRBJ2-3	AVRKGAPSTDTQY
TRBV3-1/TRBV3-2	13	TRBJ1-2	ASRHNTGEIGGYT
TRBV3-1/TRBV3-2	16	TRBJ1-4	ASSQEVMEAHSDEKLF
TRBV5-1	13	TRBJ1-4	ASSLTGQGPFGLF
TRBV2	14	TRBJ2-3	ASRALSGKSTDTQY
TRBV7-9	9	TRBJ2-7	ASSTGSEQY
TRBV7-2	13	TRBJ1-3	ASSFGQGAGNTIY
TRBV19	12	TRBJ1-1	ASSIGASGTEAF
TRBV18	14	TRBJ2-2	ASSPSGQGFPGELF
TRBV14	15	TRBJ1-1	ASSQLGGAAANTEAF
TRBV28	12	TRBJ1-2	ASKIQGVNYGYT
TRBV14	13	TRBJ1-2	ASSRRMEGGDGYT
TRBV5-1	15	TRBJ2-2	ASSTSGGNKNTGELF
TRBV19	13	TRBJ2-7	ASTATGGLLYEQY
TRBV11-2	11	TRBJ1-6	ASSLQGYSPLH
TRBV12-2	9	TRBJ2-7	AKVTEYEQY
TRBV19	12	TRBJ1-5	ASTAQGVLGPQH
TRBV28	13	TRBJ1-5	ASSANRGWTEPQH
TRBV28	16	TRBJ1-1	ASSLSGTDSFMNTEAF
TRBV3-1/TRBV3-2	13	TRBJ1-1	ASSQRGQGNTEAF
TRBV5-4	12	TRBJ1-4	ASSLDLSGEKLF
TRBV10-3	15	TRBJ1-5	AISPPRGGPGNQPQH
TRBV7-2	11	TRBJ1-5	ASSLAADQPQH